Presented here are 29 T cell receptor beta chains from one specimen sequenced in a study of vaccination and CD4 T cells after COVID-19. The Oncomine TCR Beta short-read assay was applied to DNA of cultured CD4+ T cells. Investigators obtained genomic DNA by extraction from cultured CD4+ T cells. TCRdb re-called the PCR reads with MiXCR, one entry per CDR3 protein. The profile shows 8,000 to 10,000 distinct CDR3 sequences, 30% to 35% of them singletons. Antigen specificity for these receptors is unknown. Treatment given: roughly 10-day PBMC culture with coronavirus spike peptide pools or control peptides (ViraFEST assay). The collection of CD4+ T cells from the unexposed donor took place before the COVID-19 pandemic (2011-2018). The sequencing input was CD4+ T cells from blood, cultured in vitro. Source of these receptors: a human donor in good health.

This clonotype has a handful of counts. This CDR3 reads CASSYRPTGGRNTEAFF. The CDR3 coding sequence is TGTGCCAGCAGTTATAGGCCGACAGGGGGGCGGAACACTGAAGCTTTCTTT. The chain carries TRBV6-5 and TRBJ1-1; 9 positions match TRBD1. In germline, CDR1 is MNHEY, CDR2 SVGAGI. The CDR3 spans 17 residues. The V and J ends lost 3 bases and 1 base, in that order; junction bases with no gene match: 9.

This clonotype was recorded once. One junction end disagrees with the germline gene, perhaps due to a read error. The rearrangement links TRBV7-7 to TRBJ2-1; D is undetermined. CDR1 is SSHAT and CDR2 is FNYEAQ in the germline V gene (reference sequence). This CDR3 is built from 13 residues. CDR3: CASSLGRSNEQFF. DNA of the CDR3: TGTGCTAGCAGCTTGGGCCGGTCAAATGAGCAGTTCTTC.

The chain is built from TRBV21-1 and TRBJ2-3; TRBD2 is taken as the D call from the table, unchecked against the DNA. TRBV21-1 is a pseudogene locus. The CDR3 spans 17 residues. The CDR3 region has the DNA TGTGCCAGCAGCAAAGCACTAGCAGACACTAGCACAGATACGCAGTATTTT. It is translated as CASSKALADTSTDTQYF.

The chain uses TRBV27 and TRBJ2-3; the D is unclear. Trimming stripped 6 bases from V and 2 bases from J, with 6 bases between. The CDR3 runs 12 residues. CDR1 and CDR2 (germline): MNHEY, SMNVEV (reference sequence). The CDR3 spells CASRDLTDTQYF. CDR3 nucleotide sequence: TGTGCCAGCAGGGATCTCACAGATACGCAGTATTTT.

The V and J genes are TRBV27 and TRBJ1-6; 11 bases are a match to TRBD1. This CDR3 region has 15 residues. J lost 8 bases, V lost 5 bases, and 5 bases had no gene match. The germline gives CDR1 MNHEY, CDR2 SMNVEV (reference sequence). CDR3 in amino acids: CASSPLGQGDSPLHF. The CDR3 DNA is TGTGCCAGCAGTCCATTGGGACAGGGGGATTCACCCCTCCACTTT.

The rearrangement joins TRBV6-5 to TRBJ1-6; D not resolved. The CDR3 sequence is 15 residues long. Per the germline V gene, CDR1 is MNHEY and CDR2 is SVGAGI. V shed 2 bases and J shed 1 base, with 6 bases lying between them. The CDR3 here is CASSYEASYNSPLHF. CDR3 nucleotide sequence: TGTGCCAGCAGTTACGAGGCATCCTATAATTCACCCCTCCACTTT.

The V gene is TRBV19, the J gene TRBJ2-7; D call uncertain. The CDR3 totals 16 residues. Germline V gene lookup returns CDR1 LNHDA and CDR2 SQIVND (reference sequence). The V and J ends lost 5 bases and 6 bases respectively, with 23 bases between them. For the CDR3, the DNA is TGTGCCAGTAGTTCAAGGACGGCAGGAACGACGCTCGAGCAGTACTTC. Its protein is CASSSRTAGTTLEQYF. The whole variable domain, remainder taken from reference TRBV19 and TRBJ2-7, is DGGITQSPKYLFRKEGQNVTLSCEQNLNHDAMYWYRQDPGQGLRLIYYSQIVNDFQKGDIAEGYSVSREKKESFPLTVTSAQKNPTAFYLCASSSRTAGTTLEQYFGPGTRLTVT.

This clonotype showed up just a few times. The J gene is TRBJ2-7, the V gene TRBV7-2; unclear D gene. V lost 5 bases to trimming and J lost 2 bases, with 4 bases between them. Germline V gives CDR1 SGHTA, CDR2 FQGNSA. The CDR3 sequence is 11 residues long. The CDR3 region has the DNA TGTGCCAGCAGCCACGCCTACGAGCAGTACTTC. Amino acids: CASSHAYEQYF.

This chain joins TRBV5-5 and TRBJ2-7; no definite D call. The CDR3 runs to 15 residues. Trimming cost V 0 bases and J 2 bases, with 12 bases left between them. CDR1 SGHKS and CDR2 YYEKEE come from the germline V gene (reference sequence). The CDR3 coding sequence is TGTGCCAGCAGCTTGGACAGCCACCCAACCTACGAGCAGTACTTC. It encodes CASSLDSHPTYEQYF.

The chain couples TRBV7-9 to TRBJ2-1; D is perhaps TRBD2 (5 bases). Germline loops: CDR1 SEHNR, CDR2 FQNEAQ (reference sequence). Trimming cost V 5 bases and J 7 bases, with 18 bases left between them. The CDR3 runs 15 residues. The CDR3 nucleotides read TGTGCCAGCAGCCGTGACTATCTACAGATGAATGAGCAGTTCTTC. Protein sequence: CASSRDYLQMNEQFF.

The V call is TRBV7-2, the J call TRBJ1-4; D not certain. Between the trimmed V and J ends, which lost 5 bases and 7 bases, there was a span of 14 bases. The germline CDR1 and CDR2 sequences are SGHTA and FQGNSA. This CDR3 has 14 residues. CDR3 residues: CASSVDGATEKLFF. In DNA, the CDR3 is TGTGCCAGCAGCGTGGACGGTGCGACTGAAAAACTGTTTTTT.

The chain joins TRBV5-4 to TRBJ2-7; 8 positions agree with TRBD1. J gave up 2 bases and V 4 bases, and 8 bases lay outside the gene matches. The length of the CDR3 is 15 residues. Germline CDR1 is SGHNT and CDR2 is YYREEE (reference sequence). The CDR3 spells CASSSKDREPYEQYF. The CDR3 coding sequence is TGTGCCAGCAGCAGCAAGGACAGGGAGCCCTACGAGCAGTACTTC.

This clonotype was observed a few times. CDR3 sequence: CASSMVGFKDEQFF. The CDR3 DNA reads TGTGCCAGCAGTATGGTGGGGTTTAAGGATGAGCAGTTCTTC. The V call is TRBV6-2 or TRBV6-3, the J call TRBJ2-1, with D hard to call. Per the germline V gene, CDR1 is MNHEY and CDR2 is SVGEGT. V lost 5 bases, J lost 8 bases, and 16 bases lay in between. The CDR3 covers 14 residues.

A few counts support this clonotype. The chain links TRBV4-2 to TRBJ2-3; 8 positions match TRBD2. This CDR3 has 16 residues. Germline lookup yields CDR1 LGHNA and CDR2 YNFKEQ. V lost 0 bases and J lost 1; bases outside the gene matches: 3. The CDR3 region has the DNA TGTGCCAGCAGCCAAGAACCAGCGGGAGGCACAGATACGCAGTATTTT. Its protein product is CASSQEPAGGTDTQYF.

The chain is built from TRBV20-1 and TRBJ2-7, with TRBD2 identical over 10 bases. The V and J ends lost 3 bases and 0 bases, in that order; junction bases with no gene match: 8. Germline CDR1 DFQATT, CDR2 SNEGSKA (reference sequence). The CDR3 has 16 amino acids. CDR3 nucleotide sequence: TGCAGTGCTAGCGGGGGACTAGCGTTAAGCTCCTACGAGCAGTACTTC. Translation: CSASGGLALSSYEQYF.

A few counts support this clonotype. The chain couples TRBV5-5 to TRBJ2-7; D is unresolved. The CDR3 runs 14 residues. The germline V gene has CDR1 SGHKS and CDR2 YYEKEE (reference sequence). Between the trimmed V and J ends, which lost 4 bases and 3 bases, there was a span of 14 bases. DNA for the CDR3: TGTGCCAGCAGCCCTACAACCGATTACTACGAGCAGTACTTC. Protein: CASSPTTDYYEQYF.

This clonotype has a handful of counts. The V gene is TRBV2, the J gene TRBJ2-1; 10 nucleotides match TRBD1. This CDR3 is 15 amino acids long. Germline CDR1 reads SNHLY; CDR2 reads FYNNEI. The V segment lost 4 bases and the J segment 4 bases; nucleotides outside the gene matches: 4. CDR3 region: CASSGRDRGYNEQFF. DNA for the CDR3: TGTGCCAGCAGTGGTCGGGACAGGGGTTACAATGAGCAGTTCTTC.

The genes are TRBV20-1 and TRBJ2-7; TRBD2 matches at 10 bases. The V gene's germline CDR1 is DFQATT and CDR2 SNEGSKA (reference sequence). The CDR3 extends over 14 amino acids. Losses at the gene ends were 6 bases for V and 6 bases for J; bases not matched to a gene: 11. The CDR3 region has the DNA TGCAGTGCAGAAAAAGCGGGAGGGCCCGGCGAGCAGTACTTC. Its translation is CSAEKAGGPGEQYF.

The chain couples TRBV5-1 to TRBJ2-4, with TRBD2 matching over 11 bases. J was trimmed by 6 bases and V by 4 bases; bases with no gene match: 3. The CDR3 is 14 amino acids. Germline-derived CDR1 and CDR2 are SGHRS and YFSETQ. The CDR3 region is CASSTGLAGNIQYF. The CDR3 nucleotides are TGCGCCAGCAGCACCGGACTAGCGGGAAACATTCAGTACTTC.

This chain uses TRBV6-2 or TRBV6-3 with TRBJ2-3; 9 bases align to TRBD2. CDR3 size: 15 residues. The junction had 5 bases not matched to a gene; V was cut back by 6 bases and J by 1 base. The V gene's germline CDR1 is MNHEY and CDR2 SVGEGT. For the CDR3, the DNA is TGTGCCAGCAGGCCGAGACTAGCGGGCACAGATACGCAGTATTTT. Protein sequence: CASRPRLAGTDTQYF.

The chain combines TRBV6-4 with TRBJ2-3; D is ambiguous. Trimming took off 3 bases at V and 6 bases at J, with 10 bases between the two ends. Germline V gene data show CDR1 as MRHNA and CDR2 as SNTAGT. The CDR3 covers 13 residues. The CDR3 DNA sequence: TGTGCCAGCAGTGATGGGGTTTCTGATACGCAGTATTTT. Translation gives CASSDGVSDTQYF.

This clonotype was seen only a few times. The gene calls are TRBV7-6 and TRBJ1-6; perhaps TRBD1 as D (5 bases). Germline V gives CDR1 SGHVS, CDR2 FNYEAQ. The CDR3 runs 15 residues. Trimming took off 0 bases at V and 7 bases at J, with 10 bases between the two ends. The CDR3 DNA follows: TGTGCCAGCAGCTTAGCTGGGGGTGTGAATTCACCCCTCCACTTT. Translated, it gives CASSLAGGVNSPLHF.

The V call is TRBV19, the J call TRBJ2-3; D may correspond to TRBD1 or TRBD2 (5 bases each). The germline V gene encodes CDR1 LNHDA and CDR2 SQIVND (reference sequence). Trimming left V 8 bases short and J 1 base short, with 16 bases between. The CDR3 length is 15 residues. The CDR3 is CASRDHKRGTDTQYF. In DNA form, the CDR3 reads TGTGCCAGTCGGGACCACAAAAGGGGCACAGATACGCAGTATTTT.

The J gene is TRBJ2-3, the V gene TRBV2; 11 nucleotides match TRBD1. CDR1 is SNHLY, CDR2 FYNNEI, per germline. After removal of 5 bases from V and 4 bases from J, the junction contained 2 bases not matched to a gene. This CDR3 region has 14 residues. The CDR3, as DNA: TGTGCCAGCAGTCGGACAGGGGGCCCAGATACGCAGTATTTT. Its translation: CASSRTGGPDTQYF.

V and J are TRBV20-1 and TRBJ2-7; 11 positions agree with TRBD1. Germline loops: CDR1 DFQATT, CDR2 SNEGSKA (reference sequence). Trimming cost V 0 bases and J 1 base; bases outside gene matches: 5. The CDR3 extends over 16 amino acids. The CDR3 coding sequence is TGCAGTGCTAGAGACATGGGACAGGGGGTATCCTACGAGCAGTACTTC. The encoded protein is CSARDMGQGVSYEQYF.

The V call is TRBV5-1, the J call TRBJ2-7, with TRBD1 as a possible D gene (6 bases). This CDR3 is 15 amino acids long. V shed 1 base and J shed 2 bases, with 13 bases lying between them. The germline V gene has CDR1 SGHRS and CDR2 YFSETQ. CDR3 protein: CASSLRPRGPYEQYF. In DNA, the CDR3 is TGCGCCAGCAGCTTGAGGCCCAGGGGACCCTACGAGCAGTACTTC.

This clonotype came up a few times. The rearrangement links TRBV18 to TRBJ1-2, with 10 bases fitting TRBD1. Germline assignment: CDR1 KGHSH and CDR2 LQKENI. The V and J ends lost 2 bases and 8 bases, in that order; junction bases with no gene match: 5. The CDR3 has 14 residues. CDR3 sequence: CASSPRGQGSGYTF. CDR3 bases: TGTGCCAGCTCACCAAGGGGACAGGGGAGCGGCTACACCTTC.

V gene TRBV6-1 combines with J gene TRBJ2-7; 11 bases are a match to TRBD2. Germline-derived CDR1 and CDR2 are MNHNS and SASEGT. CDR3 size: 14 residues. The junction had 7 bases not matched to a gene; V was cut back by 10 bases and J by 2 bases. The CDR3 is CATKQGLAAYEQYF. CDR3 DNA: TGTGCCACCAAGCAGGGACTAGCGGCCTACGAGCAGTACTTC.

V is TRBV19 and J is TRBJ1-2; 8 positions match TRBD1. This CDR3 comprises 14 residues. V lost 6 bases to trimming and J lost 4 bases; unmatched junction nucleotides: 7. Looked up from germline, CDR1 is LNHDA and CDR2 is SQIVND (reference sequence). The CDR3: CASSRTGPVYGYTF. CDR3 DNA: TGTGCCAGTAGCCGGACAGGGCCTGTCTATGGCTACACCTTC.